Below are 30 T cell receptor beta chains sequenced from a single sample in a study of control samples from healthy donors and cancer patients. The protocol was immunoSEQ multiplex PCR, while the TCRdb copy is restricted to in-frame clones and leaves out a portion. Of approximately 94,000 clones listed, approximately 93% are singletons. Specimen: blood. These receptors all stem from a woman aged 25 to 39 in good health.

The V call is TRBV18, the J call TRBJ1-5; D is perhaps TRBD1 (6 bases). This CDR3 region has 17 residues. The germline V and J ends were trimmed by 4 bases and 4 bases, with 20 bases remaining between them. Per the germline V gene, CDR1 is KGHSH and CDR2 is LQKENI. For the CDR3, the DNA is TGTGCCAGCTCACGGTGGGCCCCAGGGGAGGGGAATCAGCCCCAGCATTTT. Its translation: CASSRWAPGEGNQPQHF.

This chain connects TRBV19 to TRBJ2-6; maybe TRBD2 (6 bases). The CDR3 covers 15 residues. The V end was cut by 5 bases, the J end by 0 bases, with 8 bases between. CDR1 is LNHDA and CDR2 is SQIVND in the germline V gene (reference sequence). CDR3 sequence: CASSHGGSGANVLTF. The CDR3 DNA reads TGTGCCAGTAGTCACGGGGGCTCTGGGGCCAACGTCCTGACTTTC.

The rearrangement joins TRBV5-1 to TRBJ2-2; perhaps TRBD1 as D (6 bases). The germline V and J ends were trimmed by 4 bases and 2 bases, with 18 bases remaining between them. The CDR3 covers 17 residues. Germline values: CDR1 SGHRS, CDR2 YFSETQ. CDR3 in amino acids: CASSPSPGTLNTGELFF. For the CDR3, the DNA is TGCGCCAGCAGCCCCTCGCCGGGGACACTAAACACCGGGGAGCTGTTTTTT. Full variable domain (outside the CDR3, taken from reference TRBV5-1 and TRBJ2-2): KAGVTQTPRYLIKTRGQQVTLSCSPISGHRSVSWYQQTPGQGLQFLFEYFSETQRNKGNFPGRFSGRQFSNSRSEMNVSTLELGDSALYLCASSPSPGTLNTGELFFGEGSRLTVL.

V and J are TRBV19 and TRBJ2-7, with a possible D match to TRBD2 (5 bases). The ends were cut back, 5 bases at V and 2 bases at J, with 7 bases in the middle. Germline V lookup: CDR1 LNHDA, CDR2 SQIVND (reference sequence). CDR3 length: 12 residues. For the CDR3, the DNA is TGTGCCAGTAGTGATAGCGCCTACGAGCAGTACTTC. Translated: CASSDSAYEQYF.

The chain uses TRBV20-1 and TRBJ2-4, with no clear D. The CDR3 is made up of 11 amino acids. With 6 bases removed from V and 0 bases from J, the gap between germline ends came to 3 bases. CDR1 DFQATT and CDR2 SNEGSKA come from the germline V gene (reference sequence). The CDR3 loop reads CSAVAKNIQYF. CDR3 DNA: TGCAGTGCCGTAGCCAAAAACATTCAGTACTTC.

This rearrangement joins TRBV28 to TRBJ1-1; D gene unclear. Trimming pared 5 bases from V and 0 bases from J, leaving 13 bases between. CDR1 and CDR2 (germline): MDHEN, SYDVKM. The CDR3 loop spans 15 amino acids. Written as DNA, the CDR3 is TGTGCCAGCAGTCTCCTCAGTACCATGAACACTGAAGCTTTCTTT. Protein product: CASSLLSTMNTEAFF.

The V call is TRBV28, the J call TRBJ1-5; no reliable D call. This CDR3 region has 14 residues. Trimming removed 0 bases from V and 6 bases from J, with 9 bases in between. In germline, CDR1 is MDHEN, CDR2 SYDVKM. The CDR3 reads CASSLWSGSQPQHF. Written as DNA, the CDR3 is TGTGCCAGCAGTTTATGGTCTGGGAGTCAGCCCCAGCATTTT.

The CDR3 reads CASSGHAGTTSYNEQFF. CDR3 bases: TGCGCCAGCAGTGGCCACGCCGGGACTACCTCCTACAATGAGCAGTTCTTC. The V gene is TRBV5-1, the J gene TRBJ2-1; 7 bases are shared with TRBD2. The V and J ends lost 5 bases and 0 bases, in that order; junction bases with no gene match: 11. The CDR3 spans 17 residues. CDR1 and CDR2 (germline): SGHRS, YFSETQ. Drawing the rest from reference TRBV5-1 and TRBJ2-1, the complete variable domain is KAGVTQTPRYLIKTRGQQVTLSCSPISGHRSVSWYQQTPGQGLQFLFEYFSETQRNKGNFPGRFSGRQFSNSRSEMNVSTLELGDSALYLCASSGHAGTTSYNEQFFGPGTRLTVL.

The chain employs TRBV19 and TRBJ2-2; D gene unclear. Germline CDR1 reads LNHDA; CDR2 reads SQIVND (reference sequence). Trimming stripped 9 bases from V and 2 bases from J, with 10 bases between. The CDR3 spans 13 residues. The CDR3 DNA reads TGTGCCAGACATGTGGAAAACACCGGGGAGCTGTTTTTT. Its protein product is CARHVENTGELFF.

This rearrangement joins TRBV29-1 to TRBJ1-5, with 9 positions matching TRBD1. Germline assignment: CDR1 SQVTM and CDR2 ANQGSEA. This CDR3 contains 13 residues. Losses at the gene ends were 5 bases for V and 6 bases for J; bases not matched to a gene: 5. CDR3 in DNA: TGCAGCGTTCGACAGGGGGGAACTCAGCCCCAGCATTTT. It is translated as CSVRQGGTQPQHF.

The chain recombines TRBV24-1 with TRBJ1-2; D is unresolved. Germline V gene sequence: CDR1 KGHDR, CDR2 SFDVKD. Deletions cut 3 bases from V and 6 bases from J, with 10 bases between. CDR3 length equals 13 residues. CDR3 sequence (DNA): TGTGCCACCAGTGATAGACGGAGGGATGGCTACACCTTC. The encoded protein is CATSDRRRDGYTF.

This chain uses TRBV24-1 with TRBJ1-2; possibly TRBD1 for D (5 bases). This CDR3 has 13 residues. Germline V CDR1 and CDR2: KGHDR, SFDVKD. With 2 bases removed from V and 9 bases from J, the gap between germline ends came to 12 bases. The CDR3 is CATSDYEGRSYTF. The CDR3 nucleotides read TGTGCCACCAGTGATTATGAGGGGAGGAGCTACACCTTC.

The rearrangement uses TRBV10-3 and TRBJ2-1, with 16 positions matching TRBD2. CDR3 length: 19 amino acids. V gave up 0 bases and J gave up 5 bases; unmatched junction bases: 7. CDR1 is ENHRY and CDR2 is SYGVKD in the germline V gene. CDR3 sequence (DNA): TGTGCCATCAGTGAGTCGGCGGGACTAGCGGGGGGGCCCCACAATGAGCAGTTCTTC. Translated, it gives CAISESAGLAGGPHNEQFF.

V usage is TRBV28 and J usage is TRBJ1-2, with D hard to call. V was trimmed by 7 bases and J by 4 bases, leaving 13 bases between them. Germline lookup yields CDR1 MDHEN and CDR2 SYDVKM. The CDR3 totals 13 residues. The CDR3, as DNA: TGTGCCAGCAAAAGGTTGGGAATCTATGGCTACACCTTC. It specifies CASKRLGIYGYTF.

The CDR3 sequence is CSGKRQGANTEAFF. The CDR3 bases are TGCAGCGGGAAACGCCAGGGGGCGAACACTGAAGCTTTCTTT. The V and J genes are TRBV29-1 and TRBJ1-1; 8 nucleotides agree with TRBD1. The CDR3 spans 14 residues. Germline CDR1 and CDR2: SQVTM and ANQGSEA. Germline trimming cut 7 bases from V and 1 base from J; bases unmatched to any gene: 8. Combining the CDR3 with reference TRBV29-1 and TRBJ1-1 gives the whole variable domain SAVISQKPSRDICQRGTSLTIQCQVDSQVTMMFWYRQQPGQSLTLIATANQGSEATYESGFVIDKFPISRPNLTFSTLTVSNMSPEDSSIYLCSGKRQGANTEAFFGQGTRLTVV.

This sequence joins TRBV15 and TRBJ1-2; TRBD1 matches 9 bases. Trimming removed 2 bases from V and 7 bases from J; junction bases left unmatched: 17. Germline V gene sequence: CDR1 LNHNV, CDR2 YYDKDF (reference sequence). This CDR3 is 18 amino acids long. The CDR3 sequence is CATSRNEAPGQGHLGYTF. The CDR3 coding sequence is TGTGCCACCAGCAGAAATGAGGCTCCGGGACAGGGACATCTTGGCTACACCTTC.

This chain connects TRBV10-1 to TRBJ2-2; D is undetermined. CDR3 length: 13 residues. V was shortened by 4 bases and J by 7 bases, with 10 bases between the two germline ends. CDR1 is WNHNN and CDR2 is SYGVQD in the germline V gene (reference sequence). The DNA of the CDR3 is TGCGCCAGCAGTGTAAGACCGGACGGGGAGCTGTTTTTT. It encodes CASSVRPDGELFF.

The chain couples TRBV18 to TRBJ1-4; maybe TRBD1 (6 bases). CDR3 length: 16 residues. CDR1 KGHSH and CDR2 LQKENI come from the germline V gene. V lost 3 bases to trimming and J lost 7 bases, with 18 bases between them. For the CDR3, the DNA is TGTGCCAGCTCACCGACCCTACAGGGAGGAAGTGAAAAACTGTTTTTT. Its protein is CASSPTLQGGSEKLFF.

CDR3 DNA sequence: TGTGCCAGCAAAGACGGACCTGTCTCCTACGAGCAGTACTTC. It yields the protein CASKDGPVSYEQYF. The gene calls are TRBV28 and TRBJ2-7; D unresolved. The CDR3 runs to 14 residues. Trimming cost V 7 bases and J 0 bases, with 13 bases left between them. Germline V gene lookup returns CDR1 MDHEN and CDR2 SYDVKM. Supplemented by reference TRBV28 and TRBJ2-7, the full variable domain reads DVKVTQSSRYLVKRTGEKVFLECVQDMDHENMFWYRQDPGLGLRLIYFSYDVKMKEKGDIPEGYSVSREKKERFSLILESASTNQTSMYLCASKDGPVSYEQYFGPGTRLTVT.

In DNA form, the CDR3 reads TGCGCCAGCAGCGTTTCTACCGGGCGTACTGTCGAGCAGTACTTC. The encoded protein is CASSVSTGRTVEQYF. The chain combines TRBV5-1 with TRBJ2-7; D gene unclear. The CDR3 extends over 15 amino acids. Trimming took off 4 bases at V and 6 bases at J, with 20 bases between the two ends. From germline, CDR1 is SGHRS and CDR2 YFSETQ.

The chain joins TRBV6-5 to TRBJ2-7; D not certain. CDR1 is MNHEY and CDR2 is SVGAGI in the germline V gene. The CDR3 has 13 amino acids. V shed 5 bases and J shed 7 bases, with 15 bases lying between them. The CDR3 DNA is TGTGCCAGCAGTCGTGGGTTGGAAGGGGAGCAGTACTTC. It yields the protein CASSRGLEGEQYF.

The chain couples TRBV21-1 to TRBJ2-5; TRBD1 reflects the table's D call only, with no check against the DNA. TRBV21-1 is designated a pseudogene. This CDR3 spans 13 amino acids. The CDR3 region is CASSQTGAETQYF. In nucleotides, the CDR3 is TGTGCCAGCAGCCAGACAGGGGCGGAGACCCAGTACTTC.

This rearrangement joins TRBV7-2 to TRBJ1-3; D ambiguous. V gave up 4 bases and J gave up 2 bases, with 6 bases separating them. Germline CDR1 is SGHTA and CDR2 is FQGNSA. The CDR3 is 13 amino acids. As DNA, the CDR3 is TGTGCCAGCAGCTCGACTCCTGGAAACACCATATATTTT. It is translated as CASSSTPGNTIYF.

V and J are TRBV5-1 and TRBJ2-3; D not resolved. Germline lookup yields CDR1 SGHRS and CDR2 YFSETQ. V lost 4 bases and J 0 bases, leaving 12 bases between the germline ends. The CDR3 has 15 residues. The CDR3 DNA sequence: TGCGCCAGCAGCAACTTGGGTGGGAGCACAGATACGCAGTATTTT. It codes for CASSNLGGSTDTQYF.

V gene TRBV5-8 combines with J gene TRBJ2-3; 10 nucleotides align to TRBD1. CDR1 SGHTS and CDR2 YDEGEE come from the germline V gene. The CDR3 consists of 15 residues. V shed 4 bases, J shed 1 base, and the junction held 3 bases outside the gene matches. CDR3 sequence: CASSLGTGGTDTQYF. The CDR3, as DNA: TGTGCCAGCAGCCTAGGGACAGGGGGCACAGATACGCAGTATTTT. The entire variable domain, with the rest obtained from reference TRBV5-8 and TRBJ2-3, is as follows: EAGVTQSPTHLIKTRGQQATLRCSPISGHTSVYWYQQALGLGLQFLLWYDEGEERNRGNFPPRFSGRQFPNYSSELNVNALELEDSALYLCASSLGTGGTDTQYFGPGTRLTVL.

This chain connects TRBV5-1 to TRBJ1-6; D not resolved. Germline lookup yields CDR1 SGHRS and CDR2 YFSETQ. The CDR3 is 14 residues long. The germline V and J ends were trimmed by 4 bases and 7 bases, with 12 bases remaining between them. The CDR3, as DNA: TGCGCCAGCAGCCGCGACGGGCAAAATTCACCCCTCCACTTT. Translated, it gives CASSRDGQNSPLHF.

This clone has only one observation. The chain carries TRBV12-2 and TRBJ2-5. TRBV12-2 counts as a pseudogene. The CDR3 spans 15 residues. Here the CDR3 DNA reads TGTGCAAGTCGCTTAGCCTGGGGGAGAGGAGAGACCCAGTACTTC. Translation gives CASRLAWGRGETQYF.

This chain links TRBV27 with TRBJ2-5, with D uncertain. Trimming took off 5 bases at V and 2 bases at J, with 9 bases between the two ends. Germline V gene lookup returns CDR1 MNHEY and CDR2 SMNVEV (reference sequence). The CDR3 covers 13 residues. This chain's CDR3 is CASSRNLQETQYF. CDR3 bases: TGTGCCAGCAGTCGCAATTTACAAGAGACCCAGTACTTC.

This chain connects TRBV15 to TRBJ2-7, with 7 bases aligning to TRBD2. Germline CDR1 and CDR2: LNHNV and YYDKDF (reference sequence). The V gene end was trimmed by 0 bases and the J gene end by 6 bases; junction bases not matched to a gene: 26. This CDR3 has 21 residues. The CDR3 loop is CATSRDFVGSGGTGALLEQYF. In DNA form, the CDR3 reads TGTGCCACCAGCAGAGATTTCGTAGGCTCGGGGGGAACCGGGGCTCTCCTCGAGCAGTACTTC.

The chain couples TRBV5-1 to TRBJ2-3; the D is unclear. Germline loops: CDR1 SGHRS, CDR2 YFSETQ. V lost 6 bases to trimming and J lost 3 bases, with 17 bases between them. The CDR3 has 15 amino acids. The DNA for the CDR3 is TGCGCCAGCAAGGTGGGCGGTATCGGGACAGATACGCAGTATTTT. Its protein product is CASKVGGIGTDTQYF.